This TCR beta chain was captured in a study of blood T cell repertoires in COVID-19. This clone was detected a few times. Trimming at V came to 8 bases and at J to 2 bases, leaving 9 bases not matched to a gene. Germline lookup yields CDR1 ENHRY and CDR2 SYGVKD. The CDR3 loop spans 16 amino acids. Per the original data handling: Amplification from reference gene primers served as the basis for estimated nucleated cell counts. Generated by immunoSEQ multiplex PCR, the TCRdb table keeps only in-frame clones and is missing some. D and trimming come from the DNA, and the V and J calls and clone size come from that table. The sample lists 100,000 or so clones, approximately 80% occurring once.

The V call is TRBV10-3, the J call TRBJ2-2; TRBD2 matches at 9 bases. The sample taken for sequencing was peripheral blood. The sequence derives from a woman in her seventies with acute or convalescent COVID-19. In DNA, the CDR3 is TGTGCCATCGGGGGTAGCGGGGGCCAAAACACCGGGGAGCTGTTTTTT. Translation gives CAIGGSGGQNTGELFF.